This T cell receptor (beta chain) was captured by sequencing in a study of CD8 T cells in Susac syndrome. RNA totalling roughly 0.45 to 1 ug underwent reverse transcription with random hexamers. Amplification of TCR beta CDR3 used immunoSEQ multiplex PCR across 54 Vbeta and 13 Jbeta. MiXCR, run by TCRdb on the immunoSEQ multiplex PCR reads, gives a single entry per CDR3 protein. Seen here are about 85,000 distinct CDR3 sequences, 95% observed once, and the top ten hold 0.46%. Germline lookup yields CDR1 SGHNT and CDR2 YYREEE (reference sequence). Between the trimmed V and J ends, which lost 3 bases and 2 bases, there was a span of 8 bases. This CDR3 spans 13 amino acids. TCR beta sequences were obtained from blood CD8+ and CD4+ T cells. The patients with Susac syndrome were individuals who fulfilled the recently defined diagnostic criteria for disease that was either definite or probable. On this clonotype: The antigen is not known.

Findings and caveats of the study: The total CD8+ repertoires yielded sixteen Susac-specific public clones and the CD8+ TEMRA repertoires yielded about 5.

What was sequenced was CD8+ T cells from PBMCs. The origin of this receptor is a human donor with Susac syndrome. The chain links TRBV5-4 to TRBJ1-1; D gene unclear. The CDR3 DNA reads as TGTGCCAGCAGCTCGCCCTTAAACACTGAAGCTTTCTTT. It is translated as CASSSPLNTEAFF.